This T cell receptor beta chain was retrieved from a study of technical replicates of blood from several donors. V shed 2 bases and J shed 0 bases, with 11 bases lying between them. This CDR3 contains 16 residues. The V gene's germline CDR1 is SNHLY and CDR2 FYNNEI. Some clones are missing from TCRdb's copy, which holds only in-frame ones; the method was immunoSEQ multiplex PCR. The data show about 66,000 clones, roughly 90% seen once. The clonotype originates from a human donor in good health. Some clones in this sample may be carry-over from other donors' samples. Sequenced material: PBMCs. The chain employs TRBV2 and TRBJ1-5; D is unclear. The CDR3 DNA is TGTGCCAGCAGTGAATATGGGCACGATAGCAATCAGCCCCAGCATTTT. Its protein product is CASSEYGHDSNQPQHF.